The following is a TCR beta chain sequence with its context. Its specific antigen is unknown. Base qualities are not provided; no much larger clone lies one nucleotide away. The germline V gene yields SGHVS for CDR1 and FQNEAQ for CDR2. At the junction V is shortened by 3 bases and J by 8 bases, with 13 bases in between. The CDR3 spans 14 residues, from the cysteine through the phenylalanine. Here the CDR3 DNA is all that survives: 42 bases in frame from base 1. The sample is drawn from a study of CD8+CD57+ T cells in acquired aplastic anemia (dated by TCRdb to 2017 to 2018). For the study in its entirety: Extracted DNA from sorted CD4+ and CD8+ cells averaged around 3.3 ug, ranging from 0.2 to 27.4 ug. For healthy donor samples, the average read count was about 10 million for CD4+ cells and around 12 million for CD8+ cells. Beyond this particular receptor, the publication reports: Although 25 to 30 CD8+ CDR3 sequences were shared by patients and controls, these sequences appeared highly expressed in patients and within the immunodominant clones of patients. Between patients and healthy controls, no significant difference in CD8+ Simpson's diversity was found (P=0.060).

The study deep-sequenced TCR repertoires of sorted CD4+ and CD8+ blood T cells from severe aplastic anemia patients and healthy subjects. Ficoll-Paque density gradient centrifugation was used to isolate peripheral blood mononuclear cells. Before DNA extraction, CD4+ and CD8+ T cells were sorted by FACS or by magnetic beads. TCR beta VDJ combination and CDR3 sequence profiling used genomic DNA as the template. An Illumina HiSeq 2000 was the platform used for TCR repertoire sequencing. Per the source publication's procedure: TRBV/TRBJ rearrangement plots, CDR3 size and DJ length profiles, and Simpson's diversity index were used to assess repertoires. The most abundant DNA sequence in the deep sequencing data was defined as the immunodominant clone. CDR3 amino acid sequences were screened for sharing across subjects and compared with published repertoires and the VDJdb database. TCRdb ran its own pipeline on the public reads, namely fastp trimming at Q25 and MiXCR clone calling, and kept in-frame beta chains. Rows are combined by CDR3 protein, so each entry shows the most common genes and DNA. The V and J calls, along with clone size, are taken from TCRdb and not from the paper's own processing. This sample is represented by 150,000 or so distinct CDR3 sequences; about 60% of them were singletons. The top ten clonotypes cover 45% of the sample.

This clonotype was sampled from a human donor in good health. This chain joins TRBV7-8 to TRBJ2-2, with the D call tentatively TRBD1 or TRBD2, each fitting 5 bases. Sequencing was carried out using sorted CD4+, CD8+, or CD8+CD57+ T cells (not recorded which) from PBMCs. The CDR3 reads CASSLGVGVGELFF. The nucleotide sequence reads TGTGCCAGCAGCTTGGGGGTGGGTGTAGGGGAGCTGTTTTTT.